The entry below gives a single T cell receptor beta chain sequence along with its context. Antigen specificity is unknown. This sample was taken from a study of cytomegalovirus exposure and HLA in healthy donors. Study at large: Of 398 genotyped donors, about 80% clustered with self-reported Caucasian donors. Notes on the study in general: About 87% or about 30% of the time was how often most TCR beta V segments were productive, according to an earlier analysis. Most CMV-associated TCR beta chains were later found to appear HLA-restricted. Later genetic work tied a missense DCLRE1C variant to beta-chain V and J trimming.

PCR used 60 Vbeta primers and 13 Jbeta primers. Some clones are missing from TCRdb's copy, which holds only in-frame ones; the method was immunoSEQ multiplex PCR. The sample lists 90,000 or so clones; 75% to 85% were seen once. With 6 bases clipped from V and 3 bases from J, the junction kept 2 bases outside the gene matches. Germline values: CDR1 SQVTM, CDR2 ANQGSEA. CDR3 length equals 13 residues. Specimen: PBMCs. The clonotype was recovered from a man younger than 45 in good health and CMV-seropositive. V and J are TRBV29-1 and TRBJ1-2, with 12 bases that match TRBD1. The CDR3 DNA follows: TGCAGCGTCGGGACAGGGGGCGACTATGGCTACACCTTC. Its translation is CSVGTGGDYGYTF.